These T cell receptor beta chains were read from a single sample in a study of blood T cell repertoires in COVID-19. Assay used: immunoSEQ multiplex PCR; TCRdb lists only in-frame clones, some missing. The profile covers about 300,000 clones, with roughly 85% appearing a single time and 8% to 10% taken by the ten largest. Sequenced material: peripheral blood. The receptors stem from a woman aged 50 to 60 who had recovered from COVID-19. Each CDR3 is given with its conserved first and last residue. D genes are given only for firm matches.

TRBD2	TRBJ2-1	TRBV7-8	CASSLGLQTYNEQFF
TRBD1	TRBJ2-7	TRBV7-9	CASSLTPGTGIYEQYF
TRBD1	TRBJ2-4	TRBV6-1	CASSEWRTGENIQYF
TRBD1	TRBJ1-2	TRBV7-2	CASSFRAGGNYGYTF
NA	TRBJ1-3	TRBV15	CATSRDPGGAQTGNTIYF
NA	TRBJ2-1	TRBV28	CASSPRGVSGEQFF
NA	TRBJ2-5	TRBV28	CASRGIQETQYF
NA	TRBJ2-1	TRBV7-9	CASSLDWSSYNEQFF
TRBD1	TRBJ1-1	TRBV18	CASSRDSGGTEAFF
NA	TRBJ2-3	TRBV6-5	CASGAGRMVDTQYF
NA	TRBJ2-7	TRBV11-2	CASSLEAGDTYEQYF
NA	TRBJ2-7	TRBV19	CASSPSLAGPTYEQYF
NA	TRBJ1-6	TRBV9	CASSVGRAGNSPLHF
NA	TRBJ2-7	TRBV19	CASSSGYYEQYF
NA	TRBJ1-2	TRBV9	CASSVLANYGYTF
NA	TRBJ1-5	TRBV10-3	CAISGGQGNSNQPQHF
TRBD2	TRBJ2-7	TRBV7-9	CASSSERQRGNEQYF
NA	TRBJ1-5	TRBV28	CANGQPQHF
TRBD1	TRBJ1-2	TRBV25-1	CASSVTGSNYGYTF
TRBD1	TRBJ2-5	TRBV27	CASSSQGANQETQYF
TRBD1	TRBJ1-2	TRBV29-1	CSVGTGSGYTF
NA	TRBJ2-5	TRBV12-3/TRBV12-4	CASSHTEETQYF
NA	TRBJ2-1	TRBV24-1	CATSEAGYNEQFF
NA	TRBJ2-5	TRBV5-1	CASSSVDRDTVPRTQYF
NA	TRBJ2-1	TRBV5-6	CASSLVGGLINNEQFF